Below, 26 T cell receptor beta chains from the same sample are listed, as sequenced in a study of cytomegalovirus exposure and HLA in healthy donors. This table comes from immunoSEQ multiplex PCR, and its TCRdb copy is limited to in-frame clones, with some not included. The table lists tens of thousands of clones, 93% of them singletons. Material: PBMCs. The origin of the receptors is a woman in her 30s in good health and CMV-seronegative.

The CDR3 region has the DNA TGTGCCAGCAGCACAGGGACTAGCAATCAGCCCCAGCATTTT. Protein product: CASSTGTSNQPQHF. The gene calls are TRBV6-6 and TRBJ1-5, with D perhaps TRBD1 (6 bases). There are 14 residues in the CDR3. Trimming took 6 bases from V and 0 from J, leaving 9 bases between them. CDR1 MNHNY and CDR2 SVGAGI come from the germline V gene (reference sequence).

The chain employs TRBV19 and TRBJ1-2, with D possibly TRBD1 on 5 matching bases. V was pared by 2 bases and J by 2 bases, with 12 bases between. Germline CDR1 is LNHDA and CDR2 is SQIVND (reference sequence). This CDR3 comprises 15 residues. The CDR3 here is CASSIPSQGNYGYTF. Here the CDR3 DNA reads TGTGCCAGTAGTATACCGTCGCAGGGAAACTATGGCTACACCTTC.

A single count supports this clone. The chain employs TRBV30 and TRBJ1-3, with 10 bases matching TRBD1. Germline-derived CDR1 and CDR2 are GTSNPN and SVGIG (reference sequence). With V trimmed by 4 bases and J by 0 bases, 21 bases remained unmatched. There are 21 residues in the CDR3. The CDR3 region is CAWTPWGDRGPTQFSGNTIYF. CDR3 nucleotides: TGTGCCTGGACCCCTTGGGGCGACAGGGGGCCTACGCAATTCTCTGGAAACACCATATATTTT. Full variable domain (remainder filled in from reference TRBV30 and TRBJ1-3): SQTIHQWPATLVQPVGSPLSLECTVEGTSNPNLYWYRQAAGRGLQLLFYSVGIGQISSEVPQNLSASRPQDRQFILSSKKLLLSDSGFYLCAWTPWGDRGPTQFSGNTIYFGEGSWLTVV.

The chain employs TRBV30 and TRBJ2-3, with a weak D call TRBD2 (5 bases). The CDR3 totals 14 residues. Between the trimmed V and J ends, which lost 2 bases and 1 base, there was a span of 10 bases. Germline CDR1 is GTSNPN and CDR2 is SVGIG (reference sequence). CDR3: CAWSRTSRTDTQYF. In DNA, the CDR3 is TGTGCCTGGAGTAGGACTTCCCGCACAGATACGCAGTATTTT.

The genes are TRBV2 and TRBJ1-3; TRBD1 agrees at 8 bases. CDR3 length: 14 amino acids. Germline V CDR1 and CDR2: SNHLY, FYNNEI. V shed 7 bases and J 1 base; nucleotides not matched to a gene: 3. The CDR3 nucleotides read TGTGCCAGCACCTACAGGGGGTCTGGAAACACCATATATTTT. Translation: CASTYRGSGNTIYF.

This chain links TRBV18 with TRBJ1-5; a weak D match, TRBD1 (5 bases). The V and J ends lost 2 bases and 4 bases respectively, with 6 bases between them. Germline CDR1 reads KGHSH; CDR2 reads LQKENI. CDR3 length: 13 residues. This CDR3 reads CASSPGGNQPQHF. CDR3 nucleotides: TGTGCCAGCTCACCAGGGGGGAATCAGCCCCAGCATTTT.

The chain uses TRBV19 and TRBJ1-6; 7 nucleotides align to TRBD1. Germline CDR1 and CDR2: LNHDA and SQIVND (reference sequence). Unmatched junction bases numbered 7, after V lost 4 bases and J lost 7 bases. The CDR3 has 15 residues. The CDR3, as DNA: TGTGCCAGTAGTAGCCGGGACAGAGCAAATTCACCCCTCCACTTT. Protein product: CASSSRDRANSPLHF. Looking up the rest from reference TRBV19 and TRBJ1-6 gives the full variable domain: DGGITQSPKYLFRKEGQNVTLSCEQNLNHDAMYWYRQDPGQGLRLIYYSQIVNDFQKGDIAEGYSVSREKKESFPLTVTSAQKNPTAFYLCASSSRDRANSPLHFGNGTRLTVT.

The rearrangement uses TRBV7-7 and TRBJ2-2, with D possibly matching TRBD2 (5 bases). The CDR3 has 13 residues. Germline V gene lookup returns CDR1 SSHAT and CDR2 FNYEAQ (reference sequence). Deletions cut 5 bases from V and 5 bases from J, with 9 bases between. In nucleotides, the CDR3 is TGTGCCAGCAGCCCTCGCGGGACCGGGGAGCTGTTTTTT. Protein sequence: CASSPRGTGELFF.

This clone was seen just once. The V and J genes are TRBV28 and TRBJ2-5, with a tentative D call TRBD2 (6 bases). There are 14 residues in the CDR3. Germline CDR1 and CDR2: MDHEN and SYDVKM. The V and J ends lost 5 bases and 4 bases respectively, with 14 bases between them. Written as DNA, the CDR3 is TGTGCCAGCAGTCTCGGAGGGGTAGTAGAGACCCAGTACTTC. The encoded protein is CASSLGGVVETQYF.

The chain combines TRBV2 with TRBJ2-1; 8 bases are a match to TRBD2. This CDR3 region has 15 residues. Germline V gives CDR1 SNHLY, CDR2 FYNNEI. V lost 6 bases and J lost 10; bases outside the gene matches: 14. CDR3 protein: CASSPGTRVPGEQFF. CDR3 coding DNA: TGTGCCAGCAGCCCCGGGACTAGGGTGCCGGGCGAGCAGTTCTTC.

The rearrangement uses TRBV19 and TRBJ1-5; TRBD1 matches at 7 bases. The CDR3 is made up of 17 amino acids. Germline loops: CDR1 LNHDA, CDR2 SQIVND (reference sequence). The V segment lost 2 bases and the J segment 4 bases; nucleotides outside the gene matches: 11. CDR3 sequence reads: CASSIRGTVRINQPQHF. CDR3 sequence (DNA): TGTGCCAGTAGTATAAGGGGGACAGTCAGAATAAATCAGCCCCAGCATTTT.

In the case of this clone: One end of the junction is discordant with germline, which a read error may explain. This chain connects TRBV20-1 to TRBJ1-1, with D possibly TRBD1 on 5 matching bases. Germline-derived CDR1 and CDR2 are DFQATT and SNEGSKA (reference sequence). This CDR3 contains 9 residues. The CDR3 spells CSARGLRAF. As DNA, the CDR3 is TGCAGTGCTAGGGGCCTCAGGGCCTTT.

V and J are TRBV28 and TRBJ1-2; D unclear. Germline values: CDR1 MDHEN, CDR2 SYDVKM. The CDR3 loop spans 12 amino acids. Trimming left V 8 bases short and J 5 bases short, with 12 bases between. The CDR3 nucleotides are TGTGCCAGCTCTCAATCGGTATATGGCTACACCTTC. Translation: CASSQSVYGYTF.

V is TRBV7-2 and J is TRBJ1-2, with 10 bases matching TRBD1. The CDR3 covers 16 residues. The V gene's germline CDR1 is SGHTA and CDR2 FQGNSA. V was clipped by 0 bases and J by 2 bases; unmatched bases: 3. The CDR3, as DNA: TGTGCCAGCAGCTTAGCGGGGGGACAGGGGAACTATGGCTACACCTTC. Protein sequence: CASSLAGGQGNYGYTF.

The V call is TRBV30, the J call TRBJ1-1, with D uncertain. Germline V gene lookup returns CDR1 GTSNPN and CDR2 SVGIG (reference sequence). CDR3 length: 13 residues. V lost 2 bases, J lost 1 base, and 8 bases lay in between. CDR3 residues: CAWSFAENTEAFF. The DNA for the CDR3 is TGTGCCTGGAGTTTCGCAGAGAACACTGAAGCTTTCTTT.

The CDR3 loop is CASSLQGGVNTEAFF. As DNA, the CDR3 is TGTGCCAGCAGCTTGCAAGGGGGTGTGAACACTGAAGCTTTCTTT. The rearrangement joins TRBV5-5 to TRBJ1-1, with D possibly matching TRBD1 (6 bases). V lost 1 base and J lost 0, with 10 bases in between. Germline V lookup: CDR1 SGHKS, CDR2 YYEKEE (reference sequence). There are 15 residues in the CDR3.

CDR3 amino acids: CASSLAVSPLHF. DNA of the CDR3: TGTGCCAGCAGCTTAGCCGTTTCACCCCTCCACTTT. The chain uses TRBV7-8 and TRBJ1-6; D is undetermined. In germline, CDR1 is SGHVS, CDR2 FQNEAQ. The CDR3 has 12 amino acids. Trimming removed 0 bases at V and 9 bases at J, with 3 bases between.

This clone was seen just once. In DNA form, the CDR3 reads TGTGCCACCAGCAGCTCAGGTCAAGAGCAGTACTTC. It translates to CATSSSGQEQYF. This rearrangement joins TRBV15 to TRBJ2-7; no clear D. The CDR3 covers 12 residues. CDR1 is LNHNV, CDR2 YYDKDF, per germline (reference sequence). Trimming took 3 bases from V and 7 from J, leaving 10 bases between them.

J is TRBJ1-5 and V is TRBV30; 9 bases fit TRBD1. V was clipped by 5 bases and J by 2 bases; unmatched bases: 7. Per the germline V gene, CDR1 is GTSNPN and CDR2 is SVGIG (reference sequence). This CDR3 has 15 residues. As DNA, the CDR3 is TGTGCCTGGTCGGACAGGGGCGGGGGCAATCAGCCCCAGCATTTT. Encoded protein: CAWSDRGGGNQPQHF.

As DNA, the CDR3 is TGTGCCAGCAGCCTAGGGTCCAGGGGAGAAGGAGAGACCCAGTACTTC. Protein product: CASSLGSRGEGETQYF. This chain joins TRBV11-2 and TRBJ2-5, with D possibly being TRBD1 (6 bases). The germline gives CDR1 SGHAT, CDR2 FQNNGV. V was trimmed by 5 bases and J by 4 bases, leaving 20 bases between them. This CDR3 has 16 residues.

The chain employs TRBV9 and TRBJ2-1; the D gene is possibly TRBD2 (7 bases). V gave up 3 bases and J gave up 2 bases, with 15 bases separating them. The CDR3 is 16 amino acids. CDR1 is SGDLS, CDR2 YYNGEE, per germline. CDR3 loop: CASSDVRGGTYNEQFF. The CDR3 region has the DNA TGTGCCAGCAGCGATGTTAGGGGGGGTACCTACAATGAGCAGTTCTTC.

The CDR3 loop is CASSGTGGAVRPQHF. The CDR3 region has the DNA TGTGCCAGCAGTGGGACAGGGGGCGCGGTTCGACCCCAGCATTTT. The rearrangement joins TRBV6-1 to TRBJ1-5; 11 bases fit TRBD1. The germline V gene encodes CDR1 MNHNS and CDR2 SASEGT. CDR3 size: 15 residues. Trimming took 4 bases from V and 10 from J; bases not matched to a gene: 9.

The chain recombines TRBV5-1 with TRBJ2-1; the D gene is possibly TRBD1 (6 bases). The CDR3 has 15 residues. Trimming pared 6 bases from V and 3 bases from J, leaving 16 bases between. Looked up from germline, CDR1 is SGHRS and CDR2 is YFSETQ. The DNA of the CDR3 is TGCGCCAGCATGTTTACCAGGGGCATCTACAATGAGCAGTTCTTC. This gives the protein CASMFTRGIYNEQFF.

The V and J genes are TRBV28 and TRBJ1-3; 7 nucleotides agree with TRBD1. CDR3 length: 15 residues. Germline V gene data show CDR1 as MDHEN and CDR2 as SYDVKM. Trimming removed 3 bases from V and 4 bases from J; junction bases left unmatched: 6. CDR3 protein: CASSLPTGTGNTIYF. CDR3 coding DNA: TGTGCCAGCAGTTTGCCGACAGGGACAGGAAACACCATATATTTT.

This clone was detected only a few times. This sequence joins TRBV28 and TRBJ1-4; no reliable D call. V gave up 8 bases and J gave up 4 bases, with 14 bases separating them. The CDR3 contains 14 residues. Looked up from germline, CDR1 is MDHEN and CDR2 is SYDVKM. The CDR3 bases are TGTGCCAGCGGGCTCACACAGCTTAATGAAAAACTGTTTTTT. Translation gives CASGLTQLNEKLFF.

The rearrangement joins TRBV7-9 to TRBJ1-2; D is uncertain. CDR1 is SEHNR and CDR2 is FQNEAQ in the germline V gene (reference sequence). Trimming left V 1 base short and J 8 bases short, with 5 bases between. This CDR3 contains 11 residues. CDR3 sequence: CASSLEEGYTF. The CDR3, as DNA: TGTGCCAGCAGCTTAGAAGAGGGCTACACCTTC.